This TCR beta chain is from a study of early T cells in non-severe SARS-CoV-2 infection. Study-level findings and limits: Clonotype matching in VDJdb favored anti-spike CD8 responses and did not capture private and CD4 specificities.

This clonotype was recorded many times. Its cognate antigen is unknown. CDR1 is LNHNV, CDR2 YYDKDF, per germline (reference sequence). The CDR3 contains 12 residues. V was cut by 0 bases and J by 4 bases, with 4 bases left in between. Individual cDNA molecules were tagged with unique molecular identifiers. Each CDR3 protein gets one entry after TCRdb re-called the 5' RACE reads with MiXCR. The data contain 30,000 to 40,000 distinct CDR3 sequences, approximately 6.2% of them singletons. The rearrangement uses TRBV15 and TRBJ2-7; no firm D call. The sequenced material came from whole blood. The receptor was derived from an adult who was a healthcare worker with PCR-confirmed SARS-CoV-2 infection or an uninfected control (not recorded which). CDR3 DNA sequence: TGTGCCACCAGCAGAGACTATTACGAGCAGTACGTC. Translating it yields CATSRDYYEQYV.